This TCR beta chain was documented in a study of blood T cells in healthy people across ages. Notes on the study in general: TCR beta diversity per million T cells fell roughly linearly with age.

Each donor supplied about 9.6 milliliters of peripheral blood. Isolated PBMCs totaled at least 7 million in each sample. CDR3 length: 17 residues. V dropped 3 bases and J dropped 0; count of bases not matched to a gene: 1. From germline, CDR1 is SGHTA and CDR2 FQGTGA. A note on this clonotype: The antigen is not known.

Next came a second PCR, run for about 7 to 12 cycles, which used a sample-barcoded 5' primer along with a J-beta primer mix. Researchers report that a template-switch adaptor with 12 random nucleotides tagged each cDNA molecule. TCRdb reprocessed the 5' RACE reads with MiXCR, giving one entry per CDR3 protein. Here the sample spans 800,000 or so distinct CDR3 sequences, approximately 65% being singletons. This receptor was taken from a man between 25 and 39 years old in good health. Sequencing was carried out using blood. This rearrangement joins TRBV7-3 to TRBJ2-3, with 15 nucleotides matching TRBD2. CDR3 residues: CASSLGLAGGSTDTQYF. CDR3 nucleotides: TGTGCCAGCAGCTTGGGACTAGCGGGGGGTAGCACAGATACGCAGTATTTT.